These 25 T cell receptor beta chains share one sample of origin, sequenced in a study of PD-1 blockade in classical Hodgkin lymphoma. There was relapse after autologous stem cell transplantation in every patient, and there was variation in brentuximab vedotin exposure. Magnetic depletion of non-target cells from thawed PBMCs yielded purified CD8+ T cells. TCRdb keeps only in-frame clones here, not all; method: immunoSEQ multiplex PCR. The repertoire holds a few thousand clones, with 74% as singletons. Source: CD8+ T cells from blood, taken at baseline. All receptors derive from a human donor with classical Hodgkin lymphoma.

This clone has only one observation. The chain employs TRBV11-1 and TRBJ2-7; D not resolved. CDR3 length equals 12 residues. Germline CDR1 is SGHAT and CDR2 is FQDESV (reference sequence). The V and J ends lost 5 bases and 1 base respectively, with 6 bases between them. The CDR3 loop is CASSPSSYEQYF. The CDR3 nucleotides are TGTGCCAGCAGCCCGTCTTCCTACGAGCAGTACTTC.

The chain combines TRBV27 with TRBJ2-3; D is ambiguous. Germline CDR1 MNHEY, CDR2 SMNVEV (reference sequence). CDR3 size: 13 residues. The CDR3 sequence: CATPLGDTDTQYF. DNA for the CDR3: TGTGCTACCCCCCTTGGGGACACAGATACGCAGTATTTT.

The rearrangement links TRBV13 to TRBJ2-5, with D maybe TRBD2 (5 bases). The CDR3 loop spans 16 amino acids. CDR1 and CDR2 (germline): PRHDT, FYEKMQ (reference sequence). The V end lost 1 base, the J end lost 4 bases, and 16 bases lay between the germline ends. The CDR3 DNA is TGTGCCAGCAGCTTAGTATTGAGCGGCCAACGAGAGACCCAGTACTTC. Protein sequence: CASSLVLSGQRETQYF.

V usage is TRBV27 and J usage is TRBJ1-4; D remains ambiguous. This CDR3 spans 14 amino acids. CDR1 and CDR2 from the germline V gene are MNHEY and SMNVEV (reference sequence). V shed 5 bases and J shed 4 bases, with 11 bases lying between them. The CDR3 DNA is TGTGCCAGCAGTGATCGGGGAAGTAATGAAAAACTGTTTTTT. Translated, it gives CASSDRGSNEKLFF.

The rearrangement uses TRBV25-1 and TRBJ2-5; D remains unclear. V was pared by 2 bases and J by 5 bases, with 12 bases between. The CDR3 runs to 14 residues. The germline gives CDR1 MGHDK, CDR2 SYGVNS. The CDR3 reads CASSELVGGETQYF. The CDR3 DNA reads TGTGCCAGCAGTGAACTTGTGGGTGGTGAGACCCAGTACTTC.

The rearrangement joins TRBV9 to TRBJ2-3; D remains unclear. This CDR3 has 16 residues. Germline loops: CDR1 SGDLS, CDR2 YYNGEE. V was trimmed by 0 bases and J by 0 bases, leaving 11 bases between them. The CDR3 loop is CASSVARSTSTDTQYF. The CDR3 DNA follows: TGTGCCAGCAGCGTAGCTCGGAGCACTAGCACAGATACGCAGTATTTT.

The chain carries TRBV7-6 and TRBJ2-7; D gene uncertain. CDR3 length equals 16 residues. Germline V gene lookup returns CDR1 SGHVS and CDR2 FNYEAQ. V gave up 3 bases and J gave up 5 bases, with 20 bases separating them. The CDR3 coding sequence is TGTGCCAGCAGCTTTAGTAGCCCTGGGCGGTTCGACGAGCAGTACTTC. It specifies CASSFSSPGRFDEQYF.

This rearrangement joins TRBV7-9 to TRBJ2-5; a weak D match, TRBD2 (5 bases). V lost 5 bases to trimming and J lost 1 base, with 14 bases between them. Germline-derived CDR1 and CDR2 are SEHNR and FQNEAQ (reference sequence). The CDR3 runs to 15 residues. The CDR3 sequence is CASSPRWESQETQYF. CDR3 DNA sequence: TGTGCCAGCAGCCCCCGCTGGGAGTCCCAAGAGACCCAGTACTTC.

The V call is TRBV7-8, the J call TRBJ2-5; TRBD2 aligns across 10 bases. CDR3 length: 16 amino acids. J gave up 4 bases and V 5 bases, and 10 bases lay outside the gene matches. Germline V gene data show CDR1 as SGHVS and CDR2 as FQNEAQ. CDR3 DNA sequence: TGTGCCAGCAGCCTTCGATCAGCGGGGGGGCGAGAGACCCAGTACTTC. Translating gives CASSLRSAGGRETQYF.

CDR3 nucleotide sequence: TGTGCCAGCAGTGAAGGGAGTGGGCTCTTCTACGAGCAGTACTTC. It translates to CASSEGSGLFYEQYF. The genes are TRBV2 and TRBJ2-7; D uncertain. CDR1 and CDR2 from the germline V gene are SNHLY and FYNNEI. This CDR3 region has 15 residues. Trimming cost V 1 base and J 3 bases, with 13 bases left between them.

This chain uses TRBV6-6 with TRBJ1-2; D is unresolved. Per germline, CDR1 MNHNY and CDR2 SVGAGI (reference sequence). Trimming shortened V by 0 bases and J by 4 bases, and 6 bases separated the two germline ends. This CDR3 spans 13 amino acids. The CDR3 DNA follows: TGTGCCAGCAGTTACTCGTCGACCTATGGCTACACCTTC. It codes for CASSYSSTYGYTF.

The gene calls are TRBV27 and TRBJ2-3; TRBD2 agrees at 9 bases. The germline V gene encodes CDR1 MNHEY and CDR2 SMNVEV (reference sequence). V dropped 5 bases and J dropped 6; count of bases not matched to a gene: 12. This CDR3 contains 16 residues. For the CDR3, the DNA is TGTGCCAGCAGTCCCGGACTAGCGAGTCGTCTGGATACGCAGTATTTT. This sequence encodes CASSPGLASRLDTQYF.

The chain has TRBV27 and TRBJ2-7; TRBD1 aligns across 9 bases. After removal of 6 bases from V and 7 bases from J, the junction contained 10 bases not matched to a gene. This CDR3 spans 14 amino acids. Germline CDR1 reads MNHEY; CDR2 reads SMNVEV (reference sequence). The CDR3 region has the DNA TGTGCCAGCAGCCTTGGGACAGGGTTGTGGGAGCAGTACTTC. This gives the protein CASSLGTGLWEQYF.

The CDR3: CASTPNDRALALAGELFF. The CDR3 DNA is TGTGCCAGTACCCCAAATGACAGGGCCCTAGCGTTGGCCGGGGAGCTGTTTTTT. The chain combines TRBV19 with TRBJ2-2; tentatively, D is TRBD1 (7 bases). The CDR3 totals 18 residues. V lost 7 bases and J 6 bases, leaving 27 bases between the germline ends. CDR1 LNHDA and CDR2 SQIVND come from the germline V gene (reference sequence). Supplemented by reference TRBV19 and TRBJ2-2, the full variable domain reads DGGITQSPKYLFRKEGQNVTLSCEQNLNHDAMYWYRQDPGQGLRLIYYSQIVNDFQKGDIAEGYSVSREKKESFPLTVTSAQKNPTAFYLCASTPNDRALALAGELFFGEGSRLTVL.

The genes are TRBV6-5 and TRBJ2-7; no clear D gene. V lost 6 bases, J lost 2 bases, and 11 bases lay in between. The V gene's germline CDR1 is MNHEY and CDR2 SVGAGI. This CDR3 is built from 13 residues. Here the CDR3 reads CASSHGRTYEQYF. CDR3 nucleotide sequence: TGTGCCAGCAGCCATGGACGGACCTACGAGCAGTACTTC.

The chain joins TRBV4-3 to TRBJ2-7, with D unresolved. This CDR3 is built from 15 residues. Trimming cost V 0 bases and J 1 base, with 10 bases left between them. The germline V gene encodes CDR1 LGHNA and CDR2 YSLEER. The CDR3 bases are TGCGCCAGCAGCCAAGATTTAGGGCCATCCTACGAGCAGTACTTC. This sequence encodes CASSQDLGPSYEQYF.

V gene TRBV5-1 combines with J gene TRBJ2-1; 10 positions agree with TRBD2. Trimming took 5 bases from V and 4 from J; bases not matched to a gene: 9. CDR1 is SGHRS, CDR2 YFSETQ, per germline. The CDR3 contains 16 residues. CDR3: CASRPGPSGGYNEQFF. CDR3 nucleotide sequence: TGCGCCAGCAGACCGGGCCCTAGCGGGGGTTACAATGAGCAGTTCTTC. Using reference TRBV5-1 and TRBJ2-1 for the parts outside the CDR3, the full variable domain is KAGVTQTPRYLIKTRGQQVTLSCSPISGHRSVSWYQQTPGQGLQFLFEYFSETQRNKGNFPGRFSGRQFSNSRSEMNVSTLELGDSALYLCASRPGPSGGYNEQFFGPGTRLTVL.

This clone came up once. The CDR3: CASSWRGVAGGSGELFF. The CDR3 bases are TGCGCCAGCAGCTGGAGGGGAGTGGCAGGGGGCAGCGGGGAGCTGTTTTTT. This sequence joins TRBV5-1 and TRBJ2-2; 8 bases map to TRBD1. After removal of 3 bases from V and 7 bases from J, the junction contained 14 bases not matched to a gene. From germline, CDR1 is SGHRS and CDR2 YFSETQ. CDR3 length: 17 amino acids.

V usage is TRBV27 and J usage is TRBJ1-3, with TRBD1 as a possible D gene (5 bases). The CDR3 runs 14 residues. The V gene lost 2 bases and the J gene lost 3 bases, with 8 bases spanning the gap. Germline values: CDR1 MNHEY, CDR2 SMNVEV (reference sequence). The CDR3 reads CASSLGGSGNTIYF. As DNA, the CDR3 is TGTGCCAGCAGTTTAGGGGGGAGTGGAAACACCATATATTTT.

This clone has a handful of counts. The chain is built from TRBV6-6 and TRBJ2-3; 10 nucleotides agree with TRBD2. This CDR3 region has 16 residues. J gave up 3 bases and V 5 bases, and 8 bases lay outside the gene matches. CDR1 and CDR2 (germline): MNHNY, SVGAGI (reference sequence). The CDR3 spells CASSLNSGGHTDTQYF. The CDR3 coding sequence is TGTGCCAGCAGTCTTAATAGCGGGGGGCATACAGATACGCAGTATTTT.

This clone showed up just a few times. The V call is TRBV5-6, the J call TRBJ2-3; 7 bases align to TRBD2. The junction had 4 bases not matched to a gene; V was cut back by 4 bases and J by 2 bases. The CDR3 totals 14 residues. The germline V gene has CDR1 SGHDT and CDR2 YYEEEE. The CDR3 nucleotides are TGTGCCAGCAGCCCGGGGGGATTCACAGATACGCAGTATTTT. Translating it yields CASSPGGFTDTQYF.

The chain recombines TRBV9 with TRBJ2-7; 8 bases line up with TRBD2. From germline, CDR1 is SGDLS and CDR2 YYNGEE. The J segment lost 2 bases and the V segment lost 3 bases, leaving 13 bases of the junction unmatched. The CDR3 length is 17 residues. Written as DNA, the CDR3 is TGTGCCAGCAGCGCGAACCGGGAGGGGGGGCCGGCCTACGAGCAGTACTTC. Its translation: CASSANREGGPAYEQYF.

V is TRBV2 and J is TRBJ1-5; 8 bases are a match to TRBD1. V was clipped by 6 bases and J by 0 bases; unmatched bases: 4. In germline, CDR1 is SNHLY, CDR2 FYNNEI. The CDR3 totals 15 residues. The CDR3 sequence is CASREQGGSNQPQHF. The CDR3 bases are TGTGCCAGCAGGGAACAGGGGGGTAGCAATCAGCCCCAGCATTTT.

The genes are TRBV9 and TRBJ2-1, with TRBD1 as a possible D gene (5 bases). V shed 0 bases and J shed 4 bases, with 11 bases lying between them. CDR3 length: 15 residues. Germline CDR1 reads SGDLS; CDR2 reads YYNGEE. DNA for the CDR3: TGTGCCAGCAGCGTAGCTGACAACAGGTACAATGAGCAGTTCTTC. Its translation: CASSVADNRYNEQFF.

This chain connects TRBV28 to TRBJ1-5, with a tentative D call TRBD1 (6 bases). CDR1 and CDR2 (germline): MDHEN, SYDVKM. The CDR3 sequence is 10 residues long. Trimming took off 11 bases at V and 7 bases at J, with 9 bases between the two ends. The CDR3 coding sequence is TGTGCCGCAGGGGCCCAGCCCCAGCATTTT. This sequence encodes CAAGAQPQHF.